The 7 T cell receptor beta chains below all came from one sample that was sequenced in a study of T cell responses to AZD1222 COVID-19 vaccine. Clones were read by immunoSEQ multiplex PCR, and TCRdb kept only the in-frame ones, dropping some. The sample has under 150,000 clones, around 88% seen once; the top ten hold under 6.5%. Material: peripheral blood, obtained 28 days after the second AZD1222 dose. These receptors were taken from an adult who received the AZD1222 COVID-19 vaccine.

The chain uses TRBV12-3 or TRBV12-4 and TRBJ1-1, with D possibly TRBD1 on 6 matching bases. The CDR3 is made up of 13 amino acids. The germline V and J ends were trimmed by 7 bases and 4 bases, with 13 bases remaining between them. CDR3 coding DNA: TGTGCCAGCACCCGAGGGGGTCTCACTGAAGCTTTCTTT. The encoded protein is CASTRGGLTEAFF.

The V call is TRBV21-1, the J call TRBJ2-7; TRBD1, the table's D call, was not compared with the DNA. TRBV21-1 is shown as a pseudogene. The CDR3 covers 16 residues. DNA of the CDR3: TGTGCCAGCAGCAGCCAATCCCGGGACAGGGTGGGGGAGCAGTACTTC. As protein: CASSSQSRDRVGEQYF.

V gene TRBV5-6 combines with J gene TRBJ2-7; weak D call: TRBD1 (6 bases). With 4 bases removed from V and 2 bases from J, the gap between germline ends came to 10 bases. The CDR3 spans 13 residues. Germline CDR1 SGHDT, CDR2 YYEEEE. The CDR3: CASSGDTTYEQYF. CDR3 nucleotide sequence: TGTGCCAGCAGCGGGGACACCACCTACGAGCAGTACTTC. Drawing the rest from reference TRBV5-6 and TRBJ2-7, the complete variable domain is DAGVTQSPTHLIKTRGQQVTLRCSPKSGHDTVSWYQQALGQGPQFIFQYYEEEERQRGNFPDRFSGHQFPNYSSELNVNALLLGDSALYLCASSGDTTYEQYFGPGTRLTVT.

This sequence joins TRBV7-2 and TRBJ2-7; 11 bases match TRBD2. Per germline, CDR1 SGHTA and CDR2 FQGNSA. The length of the CDR3 is 15 residues. V dropped 5 bases and J dropped 5; count of bases not matched to a gene: 8. The CDR3 DNA follows: TGTGCCAGCAGCCGCAGACTAGCGGGGCGGAACGAGCAGTACTTC. Protein: CASSRRLAGRNEQYF. The whole variable domain, remainder taken from reference TRBV7-2 and TRBJ2-7, is GAGVSQSPSNKVTEKGKDVELRCDPISGHTALYWYRQSLGQGLEFLIYFQGNSAPDKSGLPSDRFSAERTGGSVSTLTIQRTQQEDSAVYLCASSRRLAGRNEQYFGPGTRLTVT.

This rearrangement joins TRBV24-1 to TRBJ2-7; D perhaps matches TRBD2 (6 bases). The CDR3 is 13 amino acids. Trimming left V 6 bases short and J 3 bases short, with 11 bases between. Per germline, CDR1 KGHDR and CDR2 SFDVKD. As DNA, the CDR3 is TGTGCCACCAGTCGGGACTGGAACTACGAGCAGTACTTC. It yields the protein CATSRDWNYEQYF.

The chain links TRBV11-1 to TRBJ1-1; no definite D call. V dropped 5 bases and J dropped 5 bases, with 21 bases sitting between them. The germline CDR1 and CDR2 sequences are SGHAT and FQDESV (reference sequence). The CDR3 contains 16 residues. CDR3 sequence (DNA): TGTGCCAGCAGCCCCGTGTTGTTTCCTAGCTCTACTGAAGCTTTCTTT. This codes for CASSPVLFPSSTEAFF.

The chain uses TRBV10-3 and TRBJ2-1; D is perhaps TRBD2 (6 bases). Trimming took 5 bases from V and 8 from J, leaving 13 bases between them. There are 13 residues in the CDR3. Germline CDR1 is ENHRY and CDR2 is SYGVKD. The CDR3 DNA reads TGTGCCATCAGTTCGCTCCCGGGGGATGAGCAGTTCTTC. It codes for CAISSLPGDEQFF.